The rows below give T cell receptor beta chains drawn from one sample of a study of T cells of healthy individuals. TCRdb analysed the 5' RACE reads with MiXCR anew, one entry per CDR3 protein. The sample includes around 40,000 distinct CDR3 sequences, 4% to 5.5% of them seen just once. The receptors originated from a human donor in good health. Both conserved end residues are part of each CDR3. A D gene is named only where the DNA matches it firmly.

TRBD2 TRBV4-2 CASSQVRGSGSYEQYF
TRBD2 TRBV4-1 CASSQDGAGGTTDTQYF
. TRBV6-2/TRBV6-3 CASSYPRGGSYNEQFF
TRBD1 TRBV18 CASSTGTGNSPLHF
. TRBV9 CASSGLGGELFF
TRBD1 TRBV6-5 CASSYPRQGNHYGYTF
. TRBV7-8 CASSLAPRGGSDYEQYF
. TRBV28 CASRTASTDTQYF
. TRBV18 CASSPQNPKGDTQYF
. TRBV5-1 CASSFIGENTEAFF
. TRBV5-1 CASSLVGPQFDEQFF
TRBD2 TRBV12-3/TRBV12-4 CASSGHRTSGSSTDTQYF
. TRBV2 CASRKSGSYEQYF
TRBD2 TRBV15 CATSRGHQAGGPDEQYF
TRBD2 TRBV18 CASSPPRVAGGPQEQFF
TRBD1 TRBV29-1 CSVDNPDRAVNEQFF
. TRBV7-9 CASSSDGVIGTQYF
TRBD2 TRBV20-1 CSARDQLAGVIQYF
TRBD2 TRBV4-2 CASSQGGGAGEMDTQYF
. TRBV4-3 CASSQDLRGTLHF